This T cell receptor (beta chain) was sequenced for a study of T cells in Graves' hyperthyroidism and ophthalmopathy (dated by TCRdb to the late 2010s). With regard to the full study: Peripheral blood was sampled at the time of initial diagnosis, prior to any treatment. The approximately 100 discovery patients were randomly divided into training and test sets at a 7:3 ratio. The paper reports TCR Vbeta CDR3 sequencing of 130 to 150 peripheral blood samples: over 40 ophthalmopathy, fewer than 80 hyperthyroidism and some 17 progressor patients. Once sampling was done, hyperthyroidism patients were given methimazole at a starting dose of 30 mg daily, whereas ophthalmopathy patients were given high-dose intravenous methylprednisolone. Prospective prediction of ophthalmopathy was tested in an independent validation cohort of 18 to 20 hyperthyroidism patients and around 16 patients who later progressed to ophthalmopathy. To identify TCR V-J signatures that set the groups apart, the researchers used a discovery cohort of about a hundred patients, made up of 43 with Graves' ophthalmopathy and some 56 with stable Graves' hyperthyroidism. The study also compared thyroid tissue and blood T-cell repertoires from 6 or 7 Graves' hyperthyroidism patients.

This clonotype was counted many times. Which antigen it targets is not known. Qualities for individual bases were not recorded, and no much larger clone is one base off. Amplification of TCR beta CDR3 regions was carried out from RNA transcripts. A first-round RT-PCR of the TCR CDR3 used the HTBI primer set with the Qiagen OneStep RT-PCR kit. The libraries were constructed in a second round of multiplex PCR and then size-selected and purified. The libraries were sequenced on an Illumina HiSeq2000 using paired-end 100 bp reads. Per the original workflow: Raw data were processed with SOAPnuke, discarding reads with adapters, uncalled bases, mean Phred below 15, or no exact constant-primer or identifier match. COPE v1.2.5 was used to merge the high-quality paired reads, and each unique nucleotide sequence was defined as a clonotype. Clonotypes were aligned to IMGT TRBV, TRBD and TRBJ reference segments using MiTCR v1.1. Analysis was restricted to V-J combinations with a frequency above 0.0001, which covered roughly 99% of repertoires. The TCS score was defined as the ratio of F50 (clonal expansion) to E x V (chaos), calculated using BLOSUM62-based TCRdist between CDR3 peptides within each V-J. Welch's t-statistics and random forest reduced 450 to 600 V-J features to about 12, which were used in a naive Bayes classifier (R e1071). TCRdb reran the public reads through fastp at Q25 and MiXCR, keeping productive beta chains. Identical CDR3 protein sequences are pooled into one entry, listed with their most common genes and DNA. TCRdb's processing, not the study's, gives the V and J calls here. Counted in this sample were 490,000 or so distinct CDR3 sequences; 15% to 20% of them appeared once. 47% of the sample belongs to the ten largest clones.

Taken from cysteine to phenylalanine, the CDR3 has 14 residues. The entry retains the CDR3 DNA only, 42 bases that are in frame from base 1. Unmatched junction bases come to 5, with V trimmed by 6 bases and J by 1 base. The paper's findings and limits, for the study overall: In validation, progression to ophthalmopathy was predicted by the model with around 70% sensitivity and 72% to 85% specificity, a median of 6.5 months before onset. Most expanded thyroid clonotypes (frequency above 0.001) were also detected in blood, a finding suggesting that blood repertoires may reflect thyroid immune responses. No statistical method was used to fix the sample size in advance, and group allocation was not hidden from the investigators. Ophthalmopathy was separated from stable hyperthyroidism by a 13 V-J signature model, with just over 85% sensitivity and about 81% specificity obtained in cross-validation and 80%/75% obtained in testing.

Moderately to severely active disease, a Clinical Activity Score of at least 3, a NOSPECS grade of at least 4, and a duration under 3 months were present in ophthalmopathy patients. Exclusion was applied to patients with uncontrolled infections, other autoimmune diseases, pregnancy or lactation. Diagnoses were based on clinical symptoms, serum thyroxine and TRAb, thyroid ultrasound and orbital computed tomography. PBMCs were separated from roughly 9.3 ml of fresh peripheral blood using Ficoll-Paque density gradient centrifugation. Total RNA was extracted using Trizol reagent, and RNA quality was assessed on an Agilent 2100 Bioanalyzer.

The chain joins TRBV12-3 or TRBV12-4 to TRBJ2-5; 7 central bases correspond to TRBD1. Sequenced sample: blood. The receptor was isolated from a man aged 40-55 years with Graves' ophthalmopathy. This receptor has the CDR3 CASSVAGGQETQYF. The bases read TGTGCCAGCAGCGTCGCAGGGGGCCAAGAGACCCAGTACTTC.